The 18 T cell receptor beta chains below were found in one sample sequenced in a study of PD-L1 blockade in urothelial cancer. Time point of the sample: pretreatment peripheral blood. The table came from immunoSEQ multiplex PCR; TCRdb's copy has only in-frame clones and leaves some out. The repertoire holds tens of thousands of clones, around 90% seen once, with roughly 14% in the top ten. The specimen comprised PBMCs, sampled around atezolizumab (anti-PD-L1) treatment. These receptors all come from a woman aged 55-70 years with urothelial cancer.

J is TRBJ2-1 and V is TRBV7-3; 7 bases map to TRBD2. Germline CDR1 and CDR2: SGHTA and FQGTGA. J gave up 0 bases and V 5 bases, and 10 bases lay outside the gene matches. The CDR3 contains 17 residues. The CDR3 is CASSLLGGVSSYNEQFF. The CDR3 DNA is TGTGCCAGCAGCCTTTTGGGAGGGGTGAGCTCCTACAATGAGCAGTTCTTC. Full variable domain (outside the CDR3, taken from reference TRBV7-3 and TRBJ2-1): GAGVSQTPSNKVTEKGKYVELRCDPISGHTALYWYRQSLGQGPEFLIYFQGTGAADDSGLPNDRFFAVRPEGSVSTLKIQRTERGDSAVYLCASSLLGGVSSYNEQFFGPGTRLTVL.

In nucleotides, the CDR3 is TGCAGCGTTGGCGGGGGGTCCACCGGGGAGCTGTTTTTT. This translates into CSVGGGSTGELFF. V is TRBV29-1 and J is TRBJ2-2; 8 nucleotides match TRBD2. Germline values: CDR1 SQVTM, CDR2 ANQGSEA. CDR3 length: 13 amino acids. J lost 4 bases, V lost 4 bases, and 2 bases had no gene match.

The gene calls are TRBV27 and TRBJ2-7; TRBD2 matches at 11 bases. Germline assignment: CDR1 MNHEY and CDR2 SMNVEV (reference sequence). CDR3 length equals 16 residues. V shed 6 bases, J shed 6 bases, and the junction held 13 bases outside the gene matches. Here the CDR3 DNA reads TGTGCCAGCAGCCCGACGAGACTAGCGGGACTCGCCGAGCAGTACTTC. Its translation: CASSPTRLAGLAEQYF.

This clone rates as medium-sized (0.01 to 0.1%). The gene calls are TRBV9 and TRBJ2-1; D is ambiguous. Germline V gene lookup returns CDR1 SGDLS and CDR2 YYNGEE. The CDR3 totals 11 residues. The V end lost 3 bases, the J end lost 10 bases, and 8 bases lay between the germline ends. The DNA of the CDR3 is TGTGCCAGCAGCGCGGTCAAGGAGCAGTTCTTC. Encoded protein: CASSAVKEQFF. Drawing the rest from reference TRBV9 and TRBJ2-1, the complete variable domain is DSGVTQTPKHLITATGQRVTLRCSPRSGDLSVYWYQQSLDQGLQFLIQYYNGEERAKGNILERFSAQQFPDLHSELNLSSLELGDSALYFCASSAVKEQFFGPGTRLTVL.

The chain's CDR3 is CASSLAGLVGGAFF. The DNA of the CDR3 is TGTGCCAGCAGCTTGGCCGGATTAGTAGGAGGAGCTTTCTTT. The V and J genes are TRBV5-6 and TRBJ1-1; D is uncertain. The germline CDR1 and CDR2 sequences are SGHDT and YYEEEE. This CDR3 spans 14 amino acids. V gave up 0 bases and J gave up 10 bases, with 16 bases separating them.

This chain links TRBV10-3 with TRBJ2-7; D call uncertain. CDR1 and CDR2 (germline): ENHRY, SYGVKD. The V gene lost 0 bases and the J gene lost 6 bases, with 6 bases spanning the gap. The CDR3 is 12 residues long. This chain's CDR3 is CAISESASEQYF. CDR3 bases: TGTGCCATCAGTGAGTCGGCTAGCGAGCAGTACTTC.

CDR3 sequence (DNA): TGTGCCGACTCAAGACAGGCGGCTGGAAACACCATATATTTT. It encodes CADSRQAAGNTIYF. The chain carries TRBV2 and TRBJ1-3; D may be TRBD1 (6 bases). The V end lost 11 bases, the J end lost 2 bases, and 16 bases lay between the germline ends. The germline CDR1 and CDR2 sequences are SNHLY and FYNNEI. The CDR3 length is 14 residues.

This sequence joins TRBV11-2 and TRBJ1-2, with 10 bases lining up with TRBD1. Germline V gene lookup returns CDR1 SGHAT and CDR2 FQNNGV. V lost 5 bases to trimming and J lost 5 bases; unmatched junction nucleotides: 8. The CDR3 covers 15 residues. In DNA, the CDR3 is TGTGCCAGCAGCCTAACCGGGACAGGGGAATATGGCTACACCTTC. This translates into CASSLTGTGEYGYTF.

The chain recombines TRBV6-1 with TRBJ2-1, with TRBD2 as a possible D gene (7 bases). The V gene's germline CDR1 is MNHNS and CDR2 SASEGT. CDR3 length: 15 amino acids. Deletions cut 2 bases from V and 9 bases from J, with 17 bases between. This chain's CDR3 is CASSELGGQGGEQFF. The CDR3 DNA reads as TGTGCCAGCAGTGAATTGGGGGGGCAGGGAGGTGAGCAGTTCTTC.

This clone was detected once. The CDR3, as DNA: TGCGCCAGCAGCCAAGATTGGTCACAGCCCTACGAGCAGTACTTC. Encoded protein: CASSQDWSQPYEQYF. The genes are TRBV4-3 and TRBJ2-7; D call uncertain. Germline CDR1 and CDR2: LGHNA and YSLEER. CDR3 length: 15 amino acids. V was clipped by 0 bases and J by 2 bases, with 11 bases between them.

This chain joins TRBV27 and TRBJ1-2; maybe TRBD1 (5 bases). Trimming removed 5 bases from V and 0 bases from J, with 13 bases in between. The length of the CDR3 is 15 residues. The germline V gene encodes CDR1 MNHEY and CDR2 SMNVEV (reference sequence). The CDR3 DNA is TGTGCCAGCAGTAAAACGGCGGGGGCTAACTATGGCTACACCTTC. It translates to CASSKTAGANYGYTF.

The V gene is TRBV15, the J gene TRBJ2-5, with 11 bases lining up with TRBD2. The trim removed 4 bases at V and 4 bases at J, leaving 11 bases unmatched. The CDR3 has 17 amino acids. CDR1 and CDR2 (germline): LNHNV, YYDKDF (reference sequence). CDR3 protein: CATSKQRGSGGGETQYF. CDR3 in DNA: TGTGCCACCAGCAAGCAGAGAGGTAGCGGGGGGGGAGAGACCCAGTACTTC.

V is TRBV15 and J is TRBJ1-2; the D gene is possibly TRBD1 (6 bases). The CDR3 is 15 residues long. Germline values: CDR1 LNHNV, CDR2 YYDKDF (reference sequence). Trimming left V 0 bases short and J 4 bases short, with 12 bases between. CDR3: CATSRDLTGSYGYTF. CDR3 bases: TGTGCCACCAGCAGAGACCTAACAGGGAGCTATGGCTACACCTTC.

This chain uses TRBV18 with TRBJ2-7; D gene unclear. This CDR3 is built from 12 residues. The V end lost 1 base, the J end lost 4 bases, and 5 bases lay between the germline ends. Germline CDR1 and CDR2: KGHSH and LQKENI. This CDR3 reads CASSPQSYEQYF. CDR3 coding DNA: TGTGCCAGCTCACCACAGAGTTACGAGCAGTACTTC.

This chain uses TRBV9 with TRBJ1-3; weak D call: TRBD1 (6 bases). V gave up 2 bases and J gave up 0 bases, with 9 bases separating them. This CDR3 spans 15 amino acids. CDR1 SGDLS and CDR2 YYNGEE come from the germline V gene. DNA for the CDR3: TGTGCCAGCAGCGTCGACAGGAGCTCTGGAAACACCATATATTTT. The encoded protein is CASSVDRSSGNTIYF.

The chain has TRBV5-1 and TRBJ1-1, with D perhaps TRBD1 (5 bases). The V gene's germline CDR1 is SGHRS and CDR2 YFSETQ. The CDR3 sequence is 15 residues long. Trimming removed 0 bases from V and 7 bases from J, with 16 bases in between. The CDR3 bases are TGCGCCAGCAGCTTGGTAGCACAGGAATCCGGTGAAGCTTTCTTT. The encoded protein is CASSLVAQESGEAFF.

The gene calls are TRBV19 and TRBJ2-1; TRBD2 agrees at 7 bases. J lost 6 bases, V lost 5 bases, and 7 bases had no gene match. Germline values: CDR1 LNHDA, CDR2 SQIVND (reference sequence). This CDR3 is 14 amino acids long. The CDR3 sequence is CASSGWASGNEQFF. For the CDR3, the DNA is TGTGCCAGTAGTGGGTGGGCTAGCGGCAATGAGCAGTTCTTC.

The J gene is TRBJ1-1, the V gene TRBV4-3; 9 nucleotides line up with TRBD1. The germline gives CDR1 LGHNA, CDR2 YSLEER. The V and J ends lost 5 bases and 3 bases, in that order; junction bases with no gene match: 4. The CDR3 is 14 residues long. The CDR3 sequence: CASSNRGRDTEAFF. The CDR3 coding sequence is TGCGCCAGCAGCAACAGGGGGCGGGACACTGAAGCTTTCTTT.